The next 26 T cell receptor beta chains were all read from a single sample in a study of beta chain features in type 1 diabetes. The sequenced template was cDNA made from the entire isolated RNA. Method: immunoSEQ multiplex PCR; TCRdb's copy keeps in-frame clones and lacks some. The table records some 410,000 clones, around 10% of them present only once. Sequencing input: naive CD4+ T cells from blood. These receptors all stem from a woman under 30 in good health.

The chain links TRBV5-6 to TRBJ2-7, with D hard to call. The CDR3 is 13 residues long. V lost 4 bases, J lost 2 bases, and 10 bases lay in between. Germline V lookup: CDR1 SGHDT, CDR2 YYEEEE. The CDR3 sequence is CASSARRTYEQYV. For the CDR3, the DNA is TGTGCCAGCAGCGCTAGGAGAACCTACGAGCAGTACGTC.

The chain links TRBV2 to TRBJ2-1; 9 positions agree with TRBD2. Per the germline V gene, CDR1 is SNHLY and CDR2 is FYNNEI. Losses at the gene ends were 5 bases for V and 8 bases for J; bases not matched to a gene: 10. The CDR3 consists of 15 residues. The CDR3 loop is CASSPFSGSVDEQFF. The CDR3 nucleotides are TGTGCCAGCAGTCCCTTTAGCGGGAGTGTGGATGAGCAGTTCTTC.

This CDR3 reads CASSSERDRGHGELFF. The CDR3 coding sequence is TGTGCCAGCAGTTCGGAGAGGGACAGGGGTCACGGGGAGCTGTTTTTT. V gene TRBV7-2 combines with J gene TRBJ2-2, with TRBD1 matching 10 bases. CDR1 SGHTA and CDR2 FQGNSA come from the germline V gene. The ends lost 6 bases at V and 7 bases at J; junction bases unmatched: 11. This CDR3 spans 16 amino acids.

Only a few counts were recorded for this clone. V gene TRBV2 combines with J gene TRBJ2-1; D ambiguous. This CDR3 is 14 amino acids long. V lost 4 bases and J 3 bases, leaving 10 bases between the germline ends. The germline CDR1 and CDR2 sequences are SNHLY and FYNNEI. The CDR3, as DNA: TGTGCCAGCAGTGGGACGAACTACTACAATGAGCAGTTCTTC. Translated: CASSGTNYYNEQFF.

CDR3 residues: CASSYSTRGNSPLHF. CDR3 coding DNA: TGTGCCAGCAGTTACTCGACGCGGGGTAATTCACCCCTCCACTTT. V usage is TRBV6-5 and J usage is TRBJ1-6; D call uncertain. The CDR3 loop spans 15 amino acids. The ends were cut back, 0 bases at V and 6 bases at J, with 9 bases in the middle. Germline V gene sequence: CDR1 MNHEY, CDR2 SVGAGI.

This clone was picked up a small number of times. The chain joins TRBV18 to TRBJ1-1, with a possible D match to TRBD1 (5 bases). From germline, CDR1 is KGHSH and CDR2 LQKENI. V was trimmed by 4 bases and J by 1 base, leaving 10 bases between them. CDR3 length: 14 residues. CDR3 DNA sequence: TGTGCCAGCTCACGGCTGGACAAGAACACTGAAGCTTTCTTT. Translation: CASSRLDKNTEAFF.

J is TRBJ2-1 and V is TRBV20-1, with unresolved D. The CDR3 has 11 residues. V was pared by 6 bases and J by 9 bases, with 12 bases between. Germline assignment: CDR1 DFQATT and CDR2 SNEGSKA (reference sequence). The CDR3 is CSAGGSVEQFF. The CDR3, as DNA: TGCAGTGCCGGTGGCAGTGTTGAGCAGTTCTTC.

The CDR3 region has the DNA TGTGCCAGCAGCCGGTTAGCGGGGGGGCAGACGTCAGATACGCAGTATTTT. Encoded protein: CASSRLAGGQTSDTQYF. The gene calls are TRBV4-2 and TRBJ2-3; TRBD2 aligns across 11 bases. V shed 4 bases and J 4 bases; nucleotides not matched to a gene: 10. Germline V CDR1 and CDR2: LGHNA, YNFKEQ. The CDR3 is 17 residues long.

This clone was counted only a few times. The V call is TRBV6-5, the J call TRBJ2-1, with TRBD1 matching 8 bases. The J segment lost 5 bases and the V segment lost 6 bases, leaving 6 bases of the junction unmatched. Germline CDR1 reads MNHEY; CDR2 reads SVGAGI. The CDR3 contains 14 residues. DNA of the CDR3: TGTGCCAGCAGAGGGACAGGTTTCAACAATGAGCAGTTCTTC. Its translation is CASRGTGFNNEQFF.

A few counts support this clone. The chain combines TRBV2 with TRBJ2-2, with D perhaps TRBD2 (5 bases). The CDR3 is made up of 13 amino acids. V lost 6 bases and J lost 7, with 12 bases in between. The germline V gene has CDR1 SNHLY and CDR2 FYNNEI. CDR3 residues: CASRYSGGGELFF. In nucleotides, the CDR3 is TGTGCCAGCAGATACAGTGGAGGCGGGGAGCTGTTTTTT.

The chain joins TRBV2 to TRBJ2-4; the D gene is possibly TRBD1 (5 bases). The CDR3 runs 15 residues. V was shortened by 2 bases and J by 0 bases, with 8 bases between the two germline ends. Per germline, CDR1 SNHLY and CDR2 FYNNEI. CDR3 in DNA: TGTGCCAGCAGTGAATCCAGGGCAGCCAAAAACATTCAGTACTTC. Its protein is CASSESRAAKNIQYF.

This clone was seen a few times. CDR3 region: CASSGQGLDNEQFF. Written as DNA, the CDR3 is TGTGCCAGTAGCGGACAGGGATTAGACAATGAGCAGTTCTTC. The chain recombines TRBV19 with TRBJ2-1; the match to TRBD1 covers 8 bases. The V gene end was trimmed by 6 bases and the J gene end by 5 bases; junction bases not matched to a gene: 6. Per the germline V gene, CDR1 is LNHDA and CDR2 is SQIVND (reference sequence). The CDR3 covers 14 residues.

V usage is TRBV2 and J usage is TRBJ2-5; D is unclear. The CDR3 loop spans 11 amino acids. Germline assignment: CDR1 SNHLY and CDR2 FYNNEI. V was cut by 8 bases and J by 5 bases, with 9 bases left in between. The CDR3 bases are TGTGCCAGCGGAAAAGGGGAGACCCAGTACTTC. This encodes CASGKGETQYF.

The J gene is TRBJ2-1, the V gene TRBV7-8; 7 bases are a match to TRBD2. The CDR3 runs 18 residues. The V gene's germline CDR1 is SGHVS and CDR2 FQNEAQ. Trimming cost V 5 bases and J 7 bases; bases outside gene matches: 20. The CDR3 reads CASSPRLPREAPLNEQFF. The CDR3 nucleotides read TGTGCCAGCAGCCCGCGACTCCCACGGGAGGCCCCCCTGAATGAGCAGTTCTTC.

Here the CDR3 DNA reads TGTGCCAGCAGACCGGGACAGGGGACTTATGAGCAGTTCTTC. It is translated as CASRPGQGTYEQFF. The chain links TRBV2 to TRBJ2-1, with 10 nucleotides matching TRBD1. Germline V CDR1 and CDR2: SNHLY, FYNNEI. This CDR3 is built from 14 residues. The V gene end was trimmed by 6 bases and the J gene end by 8 bases; junction bases not matched to a gene: 7.

The chain couples TRBV7-2 to TRBJ2-1; tentatively, D is TRBD1 (5 bases). Deletions cut 2 bases from V and 3 bases from J, with 11 bases between. The germline V gene encodes CDR1 SGHTA and CDR2 FQGNSA. The CDR3 loop spans 15 amino acids. The CDR3 loop reads CASSLSPGNYNEQFF. The CDR3 DNA reads as TGTGCCAGCAGCTTATCGCCAGGGAACTACAATGAGCAGTTCTTC.

V and J are TRBV4-2 and TRBJ1-1; D is uncertain. The V gene lost 1 base and the J gene lost 1 base, with 7 bases spanning the gap. Looked up from germline, CDR1 is LGHNA and CDR2 is YNFKEQ. The CDR3 sequence is 14 residues long. As DNA, the CDR3 is TGTGCCAGCAGCCAAGCCCTAGGGAACACTGAAGCTTTCTTT. Its protein product is CASSQALGNTEAFF.

This chain connects TRBV15 to TRBJ1-5; possibly TRBD1 for D (6 bases). The germline CDR1 and CDR2 sequences are LNHNV and YYDKDF (reference sequence). V was clipped by 3 bases and J by 0 bases, with 18 bases between them. The CDR3 is made up of 18 amino acids. The CDR3 reads CATSRGYRRTVSNQPQHF. The CDR3 coding sequence is TGTGCCACCAGCAGGGGATATAGAAGGACAGTTAGCAATCAGCCCCAGCATTTT. The full variable domain, with the rest looked up from reference TRBV15 and TRBJ1-5, is DAMVIQNPRYQVTQFGKPVTLSCSQTLNHNVMYWYQQKSSQAPKLLFHYYDKDFNNEADTPDNFQSRRPNTSFCFLDIRSPGLGDTAMYLCATSRGYRRTVSNQPQHFGDGTRLSIL.

The chain joins TRBV15 to TRBJ1-6; 7 bases fit TRBD1. The CDR3 extends over 16 amino acids. V lost 0 bases and J lost 9; bases outside the gene matches: 8. Germline V gives CDR1 LNHNV, CDR2 YYDKDF (reference sequence). Here the CDR3 reads CATSRDSIRTGSPLHF. DNA of the CDR3: TGTGCCACCAGCAGAGATTCCATTAGGACAGGTTCACCCCTCCACTTT. Full variable domain (rest looked up from reference TRBV15 and TRBJ1-6): DAMVIQNPRYQVTQFGKPVTLSCSQTLNHNVMYWYQQKSSQAPKLLFHYYDKDFNNEADTPDNFQSRRPNTSFCFLDIRSPGLGDTAMYLCATSRDSIRTGSPLHFGNGTRLTVT.

This clone occurred a few times. The V call is TRBV14, the J call TRBJ2-5; unclear D gene. The CDR3 sequence is 12 residues long. The V end was cut by 4 bases, the J end by 5 bases, with 8 bases between. From germline, CDR1 is SGHDN and CDR2 FVKESK. This CDR3 reads CASSLGWETQYF. DNA of the CDR3: TGTGCCAGCAGCCTGGGGTGGGAGACCCAGTACTTC.

V gene TRBV4-3 combines with J gene TRBJ2-2; the match to TRBD2 covers 9 bases. The trim removed 1 base at V and 7 bases at J, leaving 7 bases unmatched. The V gene's germline CDR1 is LGHNA and CDR2 YSLEER. The CDR3 sequence is 16 residues long. The CDR3 DNA reads TGCGCCAGCAGCCAAGGCCTAGCGGGGAAACGCGGGGAGCTGTTTTTT. Translating it yields CASSQGLAGKRGELFF.

This clone came up a few times. The chain recombines TRBV12-5 with TRBJ1-5; unclear D gene. CDR3 size: 11 residues. From germline, CDR1 is LGHNT and CDR2 FRNRAP. V was pared by 6 bases and J by 11 bases, with 11 bases between. The CDR3 reads CASGEDLAQHF. For the CDR3, the DNA is TGTGCTAGTGGAGAAGATCTGGCCCAGCATTTT.

Notes on this clone: Other DNA sequences in the same sample also yield this CDR3. The rearrangement uses TRBV20-1 and TRBJ2-5; D call uncertain. CDR1 DFQATT and CDR2 SNEGSKA come from the germline V gene (reference sequence). The CDR3 consists of 11 residues. V shed 3 bases and J shed 2 bases, with 4 bases lying between them. CDR3 coding DNA: TGCAGTGCTAGGTCACAAGAGACCCAGTACTTC. Protein sequence: CSARSQETQYF.

This clone was seen a few times. The chain carries TRBV19 and TRBJ2-6; 7 bases are shared with TRBD1. This CDR3 region has 15 residues. In germline, CDR1 is LNHDA, CDR2 SQIVND (reference sequence). The trim removed 4 bases at V and 4 bases at J, leaving 4 bases unmatched. The CDR3 coding sequence is TGTGCCAGTAGTACTCCGGGACAGGGGGCCAACGTCCTGACTTTC. It specifies CASSTPGQGANVLTF. The entire variable domain, with the rest obtained from reference TRBV19 and TRBJ2-6, is as follows: DGGITQSPKYLFRKEGQNVTLSCEQNLNHDAMYWYRQDPGQGLRLIYYSQIVNDFQKGDIAEGYSVSREKKESFPLTVTSAQKNPTAFYLCASSTPGQGANVLTFGAGSRLTVL.

This clone was observed a handful of times. The identical CDR3 is also encoded by other nucleotide sequences in the sample. This rearrangement joins TRBV20-1 to TRBJ2-7, with a tentative D call TRBD2 (5 bases). Trimming removed 0 bases at V and 7 bases at J, with 7 bases between. Germline V CDR1 and CDR2: DFQATT, SNEGSKA (reference sequence). This CDR3 spans 11 amino acids. CDR3 DNA sequence: TGCAGTGCTAGAGATCGAGGGGAGCAGTACGTC. Translated: CSARDRGEQYV.

The rearrangement links TRBV7-6 to TRBJ2-5; D gene unclear. Germline V lookup: CDR1 SGHVS, CDR2 FNYEAQ. This CDR3 has 13 residues. V lost 5 bases and J lost 2, with 9 bases in between. The CDR3 DNA follows: TGTGCCAGCAGCCGCCTGAGGCAAGAGACCCAGTACTTC. Protein: CASSRLRQETQYF.